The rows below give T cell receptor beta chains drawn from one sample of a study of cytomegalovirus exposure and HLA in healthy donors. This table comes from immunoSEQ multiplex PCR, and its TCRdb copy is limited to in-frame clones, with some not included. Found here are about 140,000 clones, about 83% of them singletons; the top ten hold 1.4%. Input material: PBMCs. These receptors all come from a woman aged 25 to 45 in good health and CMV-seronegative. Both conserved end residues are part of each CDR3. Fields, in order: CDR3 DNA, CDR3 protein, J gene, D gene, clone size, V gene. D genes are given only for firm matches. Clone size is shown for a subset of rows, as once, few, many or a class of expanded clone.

CDR3nt: TGTGCCAGCAGCTTGGGACTAGCGGGGGACTACGAGCAGTACTTC
CDR3aa: CASSLGLAGDYEQYF
j_gene: TRBJ2-7
d_gene: TRBD2
abundance: .
v_gene: TRBV5-4

CDR3nt: TGTGCCAGCAGCTCGCAGGGGGTCTCCAAAAACATTCAGTACTTC
CDR3aa: CASSSQGVSKNIQYF
j_gene: TRBJ2-4
d_gene: TRBD1
abundance: .
v_gene: TRBV5-4

CDR3nt: TGCAGCGTTGAGGAGCGGGGGGGCTACGGTGAGCAGTTCTTC
CDR3aa: CSVEERGGYGEQFF
j_gene: TRBJ2-1
d_gene: TRBD2
abundance: .
v_gene: TRBV29-1

CDR3nt: TGTGCCAGCAGCCGAGCACCCGGGACAGGGGGAGGCTACACCTTC
CDR3aa: CASSRAPGTGGGYTF
j_gene: TRBJ1-2
d_gene: TRBD1
abundance: .
v_gene: TRBV7-8

CDR3nt: TGTGCCAGCAGATGGGACAGGGACACCGGGGAGCTGTTTTTT
CDR3aa: CASRWDRDTGELFF
j_gene: TRBJ2-2
d_gene: TRBD1
abundance: .
v_gene: TRBV6-5

CDR3nt: TGCGCCAGCAGCGCCACAACTAGTTACGAGCAGTACTTC
CDR3aa: CASSATTSYEQYF
j_gene: TRBJ2-7
d_gene: .
abundance: .
v_gene: TRBV5-1

CDR3nt: TGTGCCAGCAGTGATCAGGTCTCCGGGGAGCTGTTTTTT
CDR3aa: CASSDQVSGELFF
j_gene: TRBJ2-2
d_gene: .
abundance: .
v_gene: TRBV2

CDR3nt: TGTGCCAGCAGCCCTCGCCTGACAGGGGCCTACAATGAGCAGTTCTTC
CDR3aa: CASSPRLTGAYNEQFF
j_gene: TRBJ2-1
d_gene: TRBD1
abundance: .
v_gene: TRBV7-8

CDR3nt: TGTGCCAGTAGTATGCGGGAGAATCAGCCCCAGCATTTT
CDR3aa: CASSMRENQPQHF
j_gene: TRBJ1-5
d_gene: .
abundance: few
v_gene: TRBV19

CDR3nt: TGTGCCAGTAGTGGTACAGGGGCCGGGGATCAGCCCCAGCATTTT
CDR3aa: CASSGTGAGDQPQHF
j_gene: TRBJ1-5
d_gene: TRBD1
abundance: .
v_gene: TRBV19

CDR3nt: TGTGCCAGCAGCCAGCGACAGCCCTACGAGCAGTACTTC
CDR3aa: CASSQRQPYEQYF
j_gene: TRBJ2-7
d_gene: .
abundance: .
v_gene: TRBV5-4

CDR3nt: TGTGCCAGCAGTGGAACAGACAGTTACGAGCAGTACTTC
CDR3aa: CASSGTDSYEQYF
j_gene: TRBJ2-7
d_gene: .
abundance: .
v_gene: TRBV28

CDR3nt: TGCGCCAGCAGCCAAGAGGGCAGGGGAGGCAATCAGCCCCAGCATTTT
CDR3aa: CASSQEGRGGNQPQHF
j_gene: TRBJ1-5
d_gene: .
abundance: .
v_gene: TRBV4-1

CDR3nt: TGTGCCAGCAGCTTCCGACAGGGGGGTAACACTGAAGCTTTCTTT
CDR3aa: CASSFRQGGNTEAFF
j_gene: TRBJ1-1
d_gene: TRBD1
abundance: .
v_gene: TRBV5-4

CDR3nt: TGTGCCAGCTCGCGGGGGGCTATAGCAGATACGCAGTATTTT
CDR3aa: CASSRGAIADTQYF
j_gene: TRBJ2-3
d_gene: TRBD2
abundance: .
v_gene: TRBV2

CDR3nt: TGCGCCAGCAGCCAAGTCCGGGGAGAAAAACTGTTTTTT
CDR3aa: CASSQVRGEKLFF
j_gene: TRBJ1-4
d_gene: .
abundance: .
v_gene: TRBV4-1

CDR3nt: TGCGCCAGCAGCTTGGCCGCAGGTGGAGAGACCCAGTACTTC
CDR3aa: CASSLAAGGETQYF
j_gene: TRBJ2-5
d_gene: .
abundance: .
v_gene: TRBV5-1

CDR3nt: TGTGCCACCGGGACAGAGTACACTGAAGCTTTCTTT
CDR3aa: CATGTEYTEAFF
j_gene: TRBJ1-1
d_gene: TRBD1
abundance: few
v_gene: TRBV2

CDR3nt: TGTGCCAGCAGCCCAGGGGTAACGACGGGTGGCTACACCTTC
CDR3aa: CASSPGVTTGGYTF
j_gene: TRBJ1-2
d_gene: .
abundance: .
v_gene: TRBV9

CDR3nt: TGCAGCGTTGTAAGAGGATTTGGCGATGGCTACACCTTC
CDR3aa: CSVVRGFGDGYTF
j_gene: TRBJ1-2
d_gene: .
abundance: few
v_gene: TRBV29-1

CDR3nt: TGTGCCAGCAGTCCGGCCGGGACAGGGTTCAATGAGCAGTTCTTC
CDR3aa: CASSPAGTGFNEQFF
j_gene: TRBJ2-1
d_gene: TRBD1
abundance: .
v_gene: TRBV28

CDR3nt: TGTGCCAGCCACCGGGAGACAAATCAGCCCCAGCATTTT
CDR3aa: CASHRETNQPQHF
j_gene: TRBJ1-5
d_gene: .
abundance: .
v_gene: TRBV19

CDR3nt: TGTGCCAGCAGCCTAAGAACGGGGGGGGCAGATACGCAGTATTTT
CDR3aa: CASSLRTGGADTQYF
j_gene: TRBJ2-3
d_gene: TRBD2
abundance: few
v_gene: TRBV7-2

CDR3nt: TGTGCCACCAGCAGAGGTGGGGAACAGGGGGCTCCGAGGTCCTACGAGCAGTACTTC
CDR3aa: CATSRGGEQGAPRSYEQYF
j_gene: TRBJ2-7
d_gene: TRBD1
abundance: .
v_gene: TRBV15

CDR3nt: TGTGCCAGCAGTTACAAAGCGGACCACGGGGAGCAGTACTTC
CDR3aa: CASSYKADHGEQYF
j_gene: TRBJ2-7
d_gene: .
abundance: .
v_gene: TRBV6-6

CDR3nt: TGTGCCAGCAGCCTTACCCCCGGGACAGTCACTAATGAAAAACTGTTTTTT
CDR3aa: CASSLTPGTVTNEKLFF
j_gene: TRBJ1-4
d_gene: TRBD1
abundance: once
v_gene: TRBV7-8

CDR3nt: TGTGCCAGCAGCGCAACGGGATCGGCGAACGAGCAGTACTTC
CDR3aa: CASSATGSANEQYF
j_gene: TRBJ2-7
d_gene: .
abundance: .
v_gene: TRBV9

CDR3nt: TGTGCCACCAGCAGAGGGGGAACCGGCGAGACAGCCCAGCATTTT
CDR3aa: CATSRGGTGETAQHF
j_gene: TRBJ1-5
d_gene: .
abundance: .
v_gene: TRBV15

CDR3nt: TGTGCCAGCAGTTTCATGGATACGCAGTATTTT
CDR3aa: CASSFMDTQYF
j_gene: TRBJ2-3
d_gene: .
abundance: once
v_gene: TRBV27

CDR3nt: TGTGCCAGTAGTCCAAGGGACAGTAGCAATCAGCCCCAGCATTTT
CDR3aa: CASSPRDSSNQPQHF
j_gene: TRBJ1-5
d_gene: TRBD1
abundance: .
v_gene: TRBV19

CDR3nt: TGCAGCGCGGGACAGATGGGAAACACCATATATTTT
CDR3aa: CSAGQMGNTIYF
j_gene: TRBJ1-3
d_gene: TRBD1
abundance: .
v_gene: TRBV29-1

CDR3nt: TGTGCCAGCAGCGCACGAGGTGCTAGCGAGAACACCGGGGAGCTGTTTTTT
CDR3aa: CASSARGASENTGELFF
j_gene: TRBJ2-2
d_gene: .
abundance: .
v_gene: TRBV28

CDR3nt: TGTGCTAGTGGGGACAGGGGTTCCGGGGAGCTGTTTTTT
CDR3aa: CASGDRGSGELFF
j_gene: TRBJ2-2
d_gene: TRBD1
abundance: .
v_gene: TRBV12-5

CDR3nt: TGTGCCAGCAGTTTCCAGGGGGCGATCGGACCTAATGAAAAACTGTTTTTT
CDR3aa: CASSFQGAIGPNEKLFF
j_gene: TRBJ1-4
d_gene: TRBD1
abundance: .
v_gene: TRBV27

CDR3nt: TGTGCCAGCAGAGAAACAGGGAAAAACTACGAGCAGTACTTC
CDR3aa: CASRETGKNYEQYF
j_gene: TRBJ2-7
d_gene: .
abundance: .
v_gene: TRBV6-5

CDR3nt: TGTGCCAGCAGTGAAGCGCTTCGGCGGGATACGCAGTATTTT
CDR3aa: CASSEALRRDTQYF
j_gene: TRBJ2-3
d_gene: .
abundance: .
v_gene: TRBV6-1

CDR3nt: TGTGCCAGCAGTAGGGCAGGGGTAAACACCGGGGAGCTGTTTTTT
CDR3aa: CASSRAGVNTGELFF
j_gene: TRBJ2-2
d_gene: .
abundance: .
v_gene: TRBV6-6